This T cell receptor (beta chain) was retrieved from a study of cytomegalovirus exposure and HLA in healthy donors. Worth noting for this clone: Its cognate antigen is unknown.

General study results and limits: A later analysis reportedly found that, within productive TCRs, an Asian-associated ancestry cluster had fewer N-insertions than the mean observed across the roughly 730 donors.

The PCR employed 60 Vbeta primers together with 13 Jbeta primers. The data were produced by immunoSEQ multiplex PCR, yet TCRdb's version contains in-frame clones alone and is incomplete. The sample carries over 150,000 clones, 65% to 80% recorded once. The CDR3 contains 14 residues. From germline, CDR1 is SQVTM and CDR2 ANQGSEA. V trimming: 8 bases; J trimming: 4 bases; junction bases outside the gene matches: 10. The gene calls are TRBV29-1 and TRBJ2-3; TRBD2 matches 9 bases. Sequenced sample: PBMCs. The TCR sequence derives from a middle-aged man in good health and CMV-seronegative. The CDR3 spells CSTLRGGGADTQYF. The CDR3 bases are TGCAGCACACTCCGCGGGGGGGGTGCAGATACGCAGTATTTT.